Listed below are T cell receptor beta chains from one sample, sequenced in a study of OX40 agonist ivuxolimab in advanced cancers. TCRdb's table, derived via immunoSEQ multiplex PCR, lists solely in-frame clones and lacks some. The sample lists 50,000 or so clones, around 77% occurring once. The source material was CD4+ or CD8+ T cells sorted from blood, sampled in a trial of the OX40 agonist ivuxolimab. The receptors derive from an adult with an advanced solid tumor such as melanoma, head and neck, liver or kidney cancer. The CDR3 runs from the conserved cysteine through the conserved F or W. The D gene is left open where the match is weak. Part of the rows lack a size; the others show once, few, many or a class for expanded clones.

J gene	clone size	D gene	V gene	CDR3 protein	CDR3 DNA
TRBJ1-1	-	TRBD1	TRBV9	CASSGDRDRGRGGTEAFF	TGTGCCAGCAGCGGAGACCGGGACAGGGGCCGAGGGGGTACTGAAGCTTTCTTT
TRBJ1-5	-	-	TRBV28	CASSFTVNQPQHF	TGTGCCAGCAGTTTCACAGTTAATCAGCCCCAGCATTTT
TRBJ2-7	-	TRBD1	TRBV5-6	CASSLEQGALGYEQYF	TGTGCCAGCAGCTTGGAGCAGGGGGCTCTGGGCTACGAGCAGTACTTC
TRBJ2-1	-	-	TRBV4-2	CASSGLGYNEQFF	TGTGCCAGCAGCGGGCTAGGATACAATGAGCAGTTCTTC
TRBJ1-2	-	-	TRBV2	CASSERLGGYTF	TGTGCCAGCAGTGAAAGGTTGGGGGGCTACACCTTC
TRBJ2-4	-	-	TRBV29-1	CSVEVVENIQYF	TGCAGCGTTGAGGTTGTCGAAAACATTCAGTACTTC
TRBJ2-3	-	TRBD2	TRBV7-2	CASSLVAGGGTDTQYF	TGTGCCAGCAGCTTAGTAGCGGGGGGGGGCACAGATACGCAGTATTTT
TRBJ2-1	few	-	TRBV19	CASSISAIQSNEQFF	TGTGCCAGTAGTATATCCGCCATTCAAAGCAATGAGCAGTTCTTC
TRBJ1-4	-	-	TRBV7-9	CASSLAGGTNEKLFF	TGTGCCAGCAGCCTGGCGGGAGGGACTAATGAAAAACTGTTTTTT
TRBJ1-5	-	-	TRBV6-1	CASYAGYSNQPQHF	TGTGCCAGCTACGCAGGTTATAGCAATCAGCCCCAGCATTTT
TRBJ1-1	-	-	TRBV18	CASSPSGTPNTEAFF	TGTGCCAGCTCACCTTCCGGGACACCGAACACTGAAGCTTTCTTT
TRBJ2-3	-	TRBD2	TRBV5-6	CASSLAMLGGSTDTQYF	TGTGCCAGCAGCTTGGCCATGTTGGGGGGGAGCACAGATACGCAGTATTTT
TRBJ2-2	few	-	TRBV4-1	CASGNTGELFF	TGCGCCAGCGGCAACACCGGGGAGCTGTTTTTT
TRBJ2-5	-	-	TRBV6-5	CASSLVGVVKTQYF	TGTGCCAGCAGTTTGGTGGGGGTTGTAAAGACCCAGTACTTC
TRBJ2-3	-	-	TRBV20-1	CSARRSDTQYF	TGCAGTGCTAGACGCTCCGATACGCAGTATTTT
TRBJ2-3	-	TRBD1	TRBV18	CASSWTGGRTDTQYF	TGTGCCAGCTCCTGGACAGGGGGGAGGACAGATACGCAGTATTTT
TRBJ2-7	-	-	TRBV5-1	CASSSWTVPYEQYF	TGCGCCAGCAGCTCCTGGACTGTTCCCTACGAGCAGTACTTC
TRBJ1-1	-	-	TRBV19	CASSTGSPNTEAFF	TGTGCCAGTAGCACAGGGTCCCCGAACACTGAAGCTTTCTTT
TRBJ2-7	many	TRBD1	TRBV7-3	CASSYGQAPYEQYF	TGTGCCAGCAGCTATGGACAGGCTCCCTACGAGCAGTACTTC
TRBJ2-7	-	TRBD2	TRBV5-1	CASSLLTSGTSYEQYF	TGCGCCAGCAGCTTATTGACTAGCGGGACCTCCTACGAGCAGTACTTC
TRBJ2-3	-	-	TRBV30	CAWNWGSTDTQYF	TGTGCCTGGAACTGGGGATCGACAGATACGCAGTATTTT
TRBJ2-1	-	-	TRBV9	CASSAGTLGHNEQFF	TGTGCCAGCAGCGCCGGGACCTTGGGCCACAATGAGCAGTTCTTC
TRBJ2-1	-	-	TRBV2	CASSPDPLTSFF	TGTGCCAGCAGCCCGGACCCACTTACATCGTTCTTC
TRBJ2-7	-	-	TRBV6-6	CASSYGGLGYEQYF	TGTGCCAGCAGTTACGGGGGACTTGGATACGAGCAGTACTTC
TRBJ1-5	medium-sized	-	TRBV5-1	CASSWNGDSNQPQHF	TGCGCCAGCAGCTGGAACGGAGATAGCAATCAGCCCCAGCATTTT
TRBJ1-2	-	-	TRBV5-6	CASSSTRAGYGYTF	TGTGCCAGCAGCTCCACGAGGGCGGGCTATGGCTACACCTTC
TRBJ1-1	-	-	TRBV19	CASSLGDFGDTEAFF	TGTGCCAGTAGCCTCGGGGACTTCGGGGACACTGAAGCTTTCTTT